This TCR beta chain stems from a study of blood T cell repertoires in COVID-19. Overall study context: T cells, B-cell-depleted T cells, or PBMCs provided the cDNA or gDNA that served as material.

Only in-frame clones appear in the TCRdb table, and some are missing; sequencing was by immunoSEQ multiplex PCR. The sample comprises around 52,000 clones, roughly 80% of which are singletons, and around 21% rests with the top ten. With 2 bases removed from V and 8 bases from J, the gap between germline ends came to 9 bases. The CDR3 runs 13 residues. From germline, CDR1 is MGHDK and CDR2 SYGVNS. The J gene is TRBJ1-4, the V gene TRBV25-1; weak D call: TRBD1 (5 bases). The receptor was isolated from an older woman with acute or convalescent COVID-19. The sequenced sample was peripheral blood. CDR3 coding DNA: TGTGCCAGCAGTGAACCAGGGTGGGAAAAACTGTTTTTT. Its protein product is CASSEPGWEKLFF. The entire variable domain, with the rest obtained from reference TRBV25-1 and TRBJ1-4, is as follows: EADIYQTPRYLVIGTGKKITLECSQTMGHDKMYWYQQDPGMELHLIHYSYGVNSTEKGDLSSESTVSRIRTEHFPLTLESARPSHTSQYLCASSEPGWEKLFFGSGTQLSVL.